The rows below give T cell receptor beta chains drawn from one sample of a study of T cell responses to AZD1222 COVID-19 vaccine. The assay was immunoSEQ multiplex PCR, and TCRdb's table has in-frame clones only and misses some. Among about 140,000 clones listed, about 92% were seen once. The sample consisted of peripheral blood, taken on day 0 of AZD1222 vaccination. The receptors were gathered from an adult in good health. Both conserved end residues are part of each CDR3. Fields, in order: V gene, D gene, J gene, CDR3 DNA, CDR3 protein. A D gene is named only where the DNA matches it firmly.

V: TRBV9; D: TRBD1; J: TRBJ1-2; DNA: TGTGCCAGCAGCGATCCCCTCAGGGGGCGTGGTGGCTACACCTTC; CDR3: CASSDPLRGRGGYTF
V: TRBV6-5; D: .; J: TRBJ1-5; DNA: TGTGCCAGCAGTCCTGTGGACCTAAGTCAGCCCCAGCATTTT; CDR3: CASSPVDLSQPQHF
V: TRBV4-3; D: .; J: TRBJ1-6; DNA: TGCGCCAGCAGCCAAGTCCAGTCCTATAATTCACCCCTCCACTTT; CDR3: CASSQVQSYNSPLHF
V: TRBV19; D: TRBD2; J: TRBJ2-4; DNA: TGTGCCAGTAGTCCCGGGACTAGCCCCAAAAACATTCAGTACTTC; CDR3: CASSPGTSPKNIQYF
V: TRBV4-3; D: .; J: TRBJ1-4; DNA: TGCGCCAGCAGCCAAGATCTGGGGACTCAAAAACTGTTTTTT; CDR3: CASSQDLGTQKLFF
V: TRBV7-9; D: .; J: TRBJ1-6; DNA: TGTGCCAGCAGTCTAAATAATTCACCCCTCCACTTT; CDR3: CASSLNNSPLHF
V: TRBV10-1; D: .; J: TRBJ1-1; DNA: TGCGCCAGCAGTGAGTCGACCTCGGGGACTGAAGCTTTCTTT; CDR3: CASSESTSGTEAFF
V: TRBV5-1; D: TRBD2; J: TRBJ2-1; DNA: TGCGCCAGCAGCTCGCGGACTAGCGGGGACAGTGAGCAGTTCTTC; CDR3: CASSSRTSGDSEQFF
V: TRBV11-2; D: .; J: TRBJ1-2; DNA: TGTGCCAGCAGCTTAAATAACCCAAACTATGGCTACACCTTC; CDR3: CASSLNNPNYGYTF
V: TRBV19; D: .; J: TRBJ2-7; DNA: TGTGCCGATCGGCTATTTGGGGGCAGACCCTCCGAGCAGTACTTC; CDR3: CADRLFGGRPSEQYF
V: TRBV4-3; D: .; J: TRBJ1-1; DNA: TGCGCCAGCAGCCAAGGGGGGGTGGAGACTGAAGCTTTCTTT; CDR3: CASSQGGVETEAFF